These 30 T cell receptor beta chains came from one sample sequenced in a study of T cell responses to AZD1222 COVID-19 vaccine. Sequencing used immunoSEQ multiplex PCR; TCRdb keeps in-frame clones, though not all of them. The sample contains roughly 84,000 clones, 75% to 90% of which appear only once. The input for sequencing was peripheral blood, taken 28 days after the second AZD1222 dose. These receptors originate from an adult who received the AZD1222 COVID-19 vaccine.

J is TRBJ1-2 and V is TRBV28, with 8 bases fitting TRBD1. The CDR3 contains 12 residues. CDR1 MDHEN and CDR2 SYDVKM come from the germline V gene. V lost 10 bases and J lost 7; bases outside the gene matches: 8. The CDR3 spells CATLQGAVGYTF. Written as DNA, the CDR3 is TGTGCCACTCTGCAGGGGGCCGTTGGCTACACCTTC.

V usage is TRBV25-1 and J usage is TRBJ2-7; D perhaps matches TRBD2 (5 bases). There are 14 residues in the CDR3. The germline V gene encodes CDR1 MGHDK and CDR2 SYGVNS. V was pared by 1 base and J by 6 bases, with 13 bases between. For the CDR3, the DNA is TGTGCCAGCAGTGAATTTCGGGGAATTACCGAGCAGTACTTC. This sequence encodes CASSEFRGITEQYF.

The chain has TRBV5-1 and TRBJ1-5; 9 bases are shared with TRBD1. The CDR3 is 14 residues long. In germline, CDR1 is SGHRS, CDR2 YFSETQ. The ends lost 4 bases at V and 4 bases at J; junction bases unmatched: 3. The CDR3 protein is CASSPGTGNQPQHF. CDR3 coding DNA: TGCGCCAGCAGCCCGGGGACAGGGAATCAGCCCCAGCATTTT.

This clone was observed a handful of times. The chain joins TRBV11-2 to TRBJ2-4; 7 nucleotides line up with TRBD1. This CDR3 is 17 amino acids long. J was trimmed by 0 bases and V by 5 bases; bases with no gene match: 10. Germline CDR1 reads SGHAT; CDR2 reads FQNNGV. The CDR3 here is CASSTRTGGIAKNIQYF. The CDR3 DNA is TGTGCCAGCAGCACCCGGACAGGTGGGATAGCCAAAAACATTCAGTACTTC.

V usage is TRBV7-9 and J usage is TRBJ1-4; D gene ambiguous. The V and J ends lost 7 bases and 8 bases respectively, with 20 bases between them. The CDR3 is 15 residues long. Germline V gives CDR1 SEHNR, CDR2 FQNEAQ (reference sequence). CDR3 DNA sequence: TGTGCCAGCACCTCCTTCTTCGGGGTTTTGGAAAAACTGTTTTTT. Translated, it gives CASTSFFGVLEKLFF. Drawing the rest from reference TRBV7-9 and TRBJ1-4, the complete variable domain is DTGVSQNPRHKITKRGQNVTFRCDPISEHNRLYWYRQTLGQGPEFLTYFQNEAQLEKSRLLSDRFSAERPKGSFSTLEIQRTEQGDSAMYLCASTSFFGVLEKLFFGSGTQLSVL.

This clone was found once. J is TRBJ1-3 and V is TRBV19; D gene unclear. Germline CDR1 LNHDA, CDR2 SQIVND (reference sequence). The ends were cut back, 3 bases at V and 2 bases at J, with 2 bases in the middle. The CDR3 is 12 residues long. In DNA, the CDR3 is TGTGCCAGTAGTATCGCTGGAAACACCATATATTTT. It encodes CASSIAGNTIYF.

This chain uses TRBV10-2 with TRBJ1-6; 9 bases fit TRBD1. Trimming cost V 6 bases and J 5 bases; bases outside gene matches: 8. The CDR3 covers 16 residues. CDR1 and CDR2 from the germline V gene are WSHSY and SAAADI. The CDR3 protein is CASRSTGGRNNSPLHF. The CDR3 DNA follows: TGCGCCAGCAGGTCGACAGGGGGTCGGAATAATTCACCCCTCCACTTT.

This CDR3 reads CASSLTRTSGLLYEQYF. The CDR3 DNA reads as TGTGCCAGCAGCCTCACCCGGACAAGCGGGCTCCTCTACGAGCAGTACTTC. The genes are TRBV11-3 and TRBJ2-7, with D tentatively TRBD2 (6 bases). Germline V gives CDR1 SGHNT, CDR2 YENEEA. The length of the CDR3 is 17 residues. Trimming pared 5 bases from V and 3 bases from J, leaving 23 bases between.

The chain uses TRBV27 and TRBJ1-2; D is undetermined. The CDR3 contains 15 residues. Deletions cut 2 bases from V and 0 bases from J, with 10 bases between. The germline CDR1 and CDR2 sequences are MNHEY and SMNVEV (reference sequence). CDR3 DNA: TGTGCCAGCAGTTTAGCGGGGAGGGCTAACTATGGCTACACCTTC. Translating it yields CASSLAGRANYGYTF.

The chain carries TRBV27 and TRBJ2-5; the D is unclear. This CDR3 has 13 residues. V was trimmed by 2 bases and J by 2 bases, leaving 6 bases between them. The germline V gene has CDR1 MNHEY and CDR2 SMNVEV (reference sequence). The CDR3 DNA reads TGTGCCAGCAGTTTAAACGCACAAGAGACCCAGTACTTC. Translation: CASSLNAQETQYF.

V gene TRBV24-1 combines with J gene TRBJ1-4; TRBD1 is a possible D gene (5 bases). CDR3 length equals 15 residues. Between the trimmed V and J ends, which lost 4 bases and 5 bases, there was a span of 13 bases. Germline CDR1 and CDR2: KGHDR and SFDVKD. For the CDR3, the DNA is TGTGCCACCAGTGACCCCGGGGGAACCAATGAAAAACTGTTTTTT. It codes for CATSDPGGTNEKLFF.

The chain recombines TRBV18 with TRBJ1-1; weak D call: TRBD1 (6 bases). V gave up 3 bases and J gave up 1 base, with 9 bases separating them. The CDR3 has 14 residues. The germline gives CDR1 KGHSH, CDR2 LQKENI. Here the CDR3 DNA reads TGTGCCAGCTCACCGGACAGCGGGAACACTGAAGCTTTCTTT. Its translation is CASSPDSGNTEAFF.

The chain joins TRBV24-1 to TRBJ1-4; maybe TRBD1 (5 bases). V was trimmed by 5 bases and J by 8 bases, leaving 14 bases between them. The CDR3 is 14 residues long. Looked up from germline, CDR1 is KGHDR and CDR2 is SFDVKD. The CDR3 here is CATSGDSGPEKLFF. CDR3 sequence (DNA): TGTGCCACCAGTGGAGATTCAGGGCCCGAAAAACTGTTTTTT.

V usage is TRBV3-1 (or the pseudogene TRBV3-2) and J usage is TRBJ1-4; D is uncertain. This CDR3 comprises 12 residues. Germline V gene data show CDR1 as LGHDT and CDR2 as YNNKEL (reference sequence). V lost 1 base and J 8 bases, leaving 5 bases between the germline ends. Here the CDR3 DNA reads TGTGCCAGCAGCCAAGTAGGAGAAAAACTGTTTTTT. This encodes CASSQVGEKLFF.

The rearrangement links TRBV10-3 to TRBJ2-2; 8 nucleotides align to TRBD1. Unmatched junction bases numbered 21, after V lost 8 bases and J lost 7 bases. This CDR3 comprises 18 residues. From germline, CDR1 is ENHRY and CDR2 SYGVKD. The CDR3 region is CAIGSTDVGQGRIGELFF. The CDR3 region has the DNA TGTGCCATCGGCAGTACTGATGTAGGACAGGGACGGATCGGGGAGCTGTTTTTT.

The chain links TRBV5-1 to TRBJ2-7; weak D call: TRBD2 (5 bases). Germline lookup yields CDR1 SGHRS and CDR2 YFSETQ. Deletions cut 0 bases from V and 3 bases from J, with 10 bases between. The CDR3 has 14 residues. The DNA for the CDR3 is TGCGCCAGCAGCTTGGGGGCGGGTGGCTACGAGCAGTACTTC. Protein product: CASSLGAGGYEQYF.

The chain links TRBV19 to TRBJ1-3; D not certain. The CDR3 loop spans 17 amino acids. The germline gives CDR1 LNHDA, CDR2 SQIVND (reference sequence). Trimming took 2 bases from V and 0 from J, leaving 14 bases between them. The CDR3 protein is CASSIKGTTRSGNTIYF. CDR3 DNA: TGTGCCAGTAGTATAAAGGGAACGACCCGCTCTGGAAACACCATATATTTT.

This clone showed up just a few times. The chain recombines TRBV3-1 (or the pseudogene TRBV3-2) with TRBJ2-1, with TRBD2 matching over 8 bases. Germline V gives CDR1 LGHDT, CDR2 YNNKEL (reference sequence). The CDR3 extends over 13 amino acids. J lost 8 bases, V lost 4 bases, and 4 bases had no gene match. CDR3 region: CASSRGLGYEQFF. In DNA, the CDR3 is TGTGCCAGCAGCCGGGGACTAGGGTATGAGCAGTTCTTC.

The V and J genes are TRBV19 and TRBJ1-2; 9 bases are a match to TRBD1. CDR3 size: 15 residues. Looked up from germline, CDR1 is LNHDA and CDR2 is SQIVND (reference sequence). V trimming: 5 bases; J trimming: 4 bases; junction bases outside the gene matches: 8. CDR3 loop: CASSLQGAMVYGYTF. CDR3 nucleotide sequence: TGTGCCAGTAGTCTACAGGGGGCGATGGTCTATGGCTACACCTTC.

The chain recombines TRBV19 with TRBJ1-5; TRBD1 might be the D (5 bases). Per the germline V gene, CDR1 is LNHDA and CDR2 is SQIVND (reference sequence). The V end lost 6 bases, the J end lost 6 bases, and 24 bases lay between the germline ends. The CDR3 length is 17 residues. CDR3 nucleotides: TGTGCCAGTAGGCCCTTGGACTCCGGGGGTGGTAGTCAGCCCCAGCATTTT. Residues: CASRPLDSGGGSQPQHF.

This chain joins TRBV12-3 or TRBV12-4 and TRBJ1-1; D is undetermined. CDR3 size: 13 residues. V lost 0 bases, J lost 0 bases, and 2 bases lay in between. The CDR3 DNA follows: TGTGCCAGCAGTTTAGCAGTGAACACTGAAGCTTTCTTT. It encodes CASSLAVNTEAFF.

The rearrangement links TRBV9 to TRBJ1-1; TRBD1 aligns across 9 bases. Germline CDR1 is SGDLS and CDR2 is YYNGEE. J lost 6 bases, V lost 0 bases, and 3 bases had no gene match. The CDR3 runs to 14 residues. The CDR3 nucleotides are TGTGCCAGCAGCGTAGGGACAGGGGCGGCTGAAGCTTTCTTT. This codes for CASSVGTGAAEAFF. Looking up the rest from reference TRBV9 and TRBJ1-1 gives the full variable domain: DSGVTQTPKHLITATGQRVTLRCSPRSGDLSVYWYQQSLDQGLQFLIQYYNGEERAKGNILERFSAQQFPDLHSELNLSSLELGDSALYFCASSVGTGAAEAFFGQGTRLTVV.

The rearrangement links TRBV4-3 to TRBJ2-7; D possibly corresponds to TRBD2 (6 bases). The ends were cut back, 4 bases at V and 3 bases at J, with 16 bases in the middle. The CDR3 is 15 residues long. Germline V gene lookup returns CDR1 LGHNA and CDR2 YSLEER. The CDR3 here is CASSPRAGGGYEQYF. In nucleotides, the CDR3 is TGCGCCAGCAGCCCTCGGGCCGGGGGTGGCTACGAGCAGTACTTC.

CDR3 region: CASSYQGTGPFF. DNA of the CDR3: TGTGCCAGCAGTTACCAGGGAACCGGGCCTTTCTTT. The chain recombines TRBV6-2 or TRBV6-3 with TRBJ1-1; D might be TRBD1 (5 bases). The V end was cut by 2 bases, the J end by 12 bases, with 13 bases between. The CDR3 totals 12 residues. Looked up from germline, CDR1 is MNHEY and CDR2 is SVGEGT.

The chain has TRBV5-1 and TRBJ1-1; 7 bases align to TRBD1. The CDR3 sequence is 15 residues long. V lost 5 bases to trimming and J lost 5 bases; unmatched junction nucleotides: 12. Germline-derived CDR1 and CDR2 are SGHRS and YFSETQ. The CDR3, as DNA: TGCGCCAGCAGATACAACTCAGGGGGATGGACTGAAGCTTTCTTT. It translates to CASRYNSGGWTEAFF.

By sample share, this clone is medium-sized. J is TRBJ1-1 and V is TRBV14; 9 bases are a match to TRBD1. The V and J ends lost 5 bases and 4 bases, in that order; junction bases with no gene match: 8. Germline CDR1 reads SGHDN; CDR2 reads FVKESK. CDR3 length: 15 residues. CDR3 sequence reads: CASSWPGQGATEAFF. CDR3 DNA: TGTGCCAGCAGCTGGCCGGGACAGGGAGCCACTGAAGCTTTCTTT.

The chain couples TRBV21-1 to TRBJ1-2. TRBV21-1 represents a pseudogene. CDR3 length equals 13 residues. In DNA form, the CDR3 reads TGTGCCAGCAGCTTGGACTCTAACTATGGCTACACCTTC. Its translation: CASSLDSNYGYTF.

The CDR3 bases are TGTGCCAGCTCACCCCGCGTTGGGGGTCCCACAGATACGCAGTATTTT. It yields the protein CASSPRVGGPTDTQYF. The chain is built from TRBV18 and TRBJ2-3; either TRBD1 or TRBD2 may fit D (5 bases each). V was shortened by 3 bases and J by 2 bases, with 15 bases between the two germline ends. The CDR3 runs to 16 residues. Germline values: CDR1 KGHSH, CDR2 LQKENI. The full variable domain, with the rest looked up from reference TRBV18 and TRBJ2-3, is NAGVMQNPRHLVRRRGQEARLRCSPMKGHSHVYWYRQLPEEGLKFMVYLQKENIIDESGMPKERFSAEFPKEGPSILRIQQVVRGDSAAYFCASSPRVGGPTDTQYFGPGTRLTVL.

The chain links TRBV18 to TRBJ2-2; D is possibly TRBD1 (6 bases). The CDR3 contains 15 residues. Trimming pared 2 bases from V and 1 base from J, leaving 8 bases between. In germline, CDR1 is KGHSH, CDR2 LQKENI. The CDR3 loop reads CASSPSTGNTGELFF. In DNA form, the CDR3 reads TGTGCCAGCTCACCATCGACAGGGAACACCGGGGAGCTGTTTTTT.

The table lists this clone with a few counts. V usage is TRBV7-2 and J usage is TRBJ1-1, with a possible D match to TRBD1 (5 bases). Trimming removed 3 bases at V and 3 bases at J, with 11 bases between. CDR3 length: 14 amino acids. Looked up from germline, CDR1 is SGHTA and CDR2 is FQGNSA. The CDR3: CASSLQGHDTEAFF. The CDR3 DNA is TGTGCCAGCAGCTTGCAAGGACACGACACTGAAGCTTTCTTT.